This T cell receptor (beta chain) emerged from a study of Ad26.COV2.S vaccination and SARS-CoV-2 variants. At the level of the study: Once or twice, 56 days apart, Ad26.COV2.S was delivered intramuscularly.

Treatment of the sample: 15 to 20 received Ad26.COV2.S at low or high dose, single or two shots; about 5 received placebo; per-sample allocation not given. Collection of samples fell on day 63 after the first vaccine or placebo injection. Only in-frame clones appear in the TCRdb table, and some are missing; sequencing was by immunoSEQ multiplex PCR. The sample has some 350,000 clones, 80% to 90% seen once. Trimming took 3 bases from V and 4 from J; bases not matched to a gene: 5. Germline CDR1 and CDR2: KGHSH and LQKENI. The CDR3 is made up of 15 amino acids. The chain is built from TRBV18 and TRBJ2-2, with 7 nucleotides matching TRBD1. This TCR was sampled from a person aged 18-65 years who received the Ad26.COV2.S COVID-19 vaccine or a placebo. This sample comprised peripheral blood, obtained in a trial of Ad26.COV2.S vaccine versus placebo. Written as DNA, the CDR3 is TGTGCCAGCTCACCCCGACAGGGAAGCACCGGGGAGCTGTTTTTT. This codes for CASSPRQGSTGELFF.